A single sample is the source of the 22 T cell receptor beta chains below, sequenced in a study of blood T cell repertoires in COVID-19. The table came from immunoSEQ multiplex PCR; TCRdb's copy has only in-frame clones and leaves some out. Of fewer than 250,000 clones in the sample, about nine tenths were seen once. Sample: peripheral blood. The receptors were sampled from a man aged 30 to 45 with COVID-19, enrolled during active disease.

V usage is TRBV2 and J usage is TRBJ1-6, with D unresolved. V was cut by 6 bases and J by 7 bases, with 16 bases left in between. The CDR3 has 15 residues. CDR1 is SNHLY and CDR2 is FYNNEI in the germline V gene. The CDR3 DNA follows: TGTGCCAGCAGGGCGGAGGTTGGACGAAATTCACCCCTCCACTTT. Encoded protein: CASRAEVGRNSPLHF.

This chain connects TRBV3-1 (or the pseudogene TRBV3-2) to TRBJ2-5; 12 bases agree with TRBD2. The CDR3 has 16 residues. V was pared by 1 base and J by 7 bases, with 7 bases of the junction left unmatched. CDR1 and CDR2 (germline): LGHDT, YNNKEL (reference sequence). The CDR3 bases are TGTGCCAGCAGCCAAGTGTCTAGCGGGGGGGCGGTGACCCAGTACTTC. Protein: CASSQVSSGGAVTQYF.

This clone was observed once. The chain has TRBV4-1 and TRBJ2-2, with D possibly TRBD1 on 7 matching bases. The CDR3 has 15 amino acids. The V gene lost 0 bases and the J gene lost 7 bases, with 12 bases spanning the gap. Per the germline V gene, CDR1 is MGHRA and CDR2 is YSYEKL. The CDR3 sequence: CASSQDGTAGGELFF. CDR3 bases: TGCGCCAGCAGCCAAGACGGGACAGCGGGCGGGGAGCTGTTTTTT.

This chain uses TRBV10-3 with TRBJ1-4; D may be TRBD1 (5 bases). Germline CDR1 reads ENHRY; CDR2 reads SYGVKD. The CDR3 loop spans 15 amino acids. The V end lost 5 bases, the J end lost 8 bases, and 18 bases lay between the germline ends. The CDR3 nucleotides read TGTGCCATCAGTACCGGACAAGGCGTTTTCGAAAAACTGTTTTTT. Amino acids: CAISTGQGVFEKLFF.

The chain recombines TRBV20-1 with TRBJ2-3, with 7 nucleotides matching TRBD2. CDR3 length equals 14 residues. V lost 3 bases to trimming and J lost 0 bases; unmatched junction nucleotides: 3. Germline CDR1 DFQATT, CDR2 SNEGSKA (reference sequence). The CDR3 protein is CSASPSGSTDTQYF. The DNA for the CDR3 is TGCAGTGCTAGTCCTAGCGGTAGCACAGATACGCAGTATTTT.

The chain recombines TRBV3-1 (or the pseudogene TRBV3-2) with TRBJ2-3; 10 bases match TRBD2. The CDR3 loop spans 17 amino acids. V shed 0 bases, J shed 1 base, and the junction held 4 bases outside the gene matches. Germline V gene lookup returns CDR1 LGHDT and CDR2 YNNKEL (reference sequence). The CDR3 sequence is CASSQEWTSGRTDTQYF. The CDR3 DNA sequence: TGTGCCAGCAGCCAAGAGTGGACTAGCGGCCGCACAGATACGCAGTATTTT.

The V gene is TRBV12-3 or TRBV12-4, the J gene TRBJ1-5; D might be TRBD1 (5 bases). The CDR3 is 13 amino acids. Deletions cut 7 bases from V and 4 bases from J, with 11 bases between. The CDR3 bases are TGTGCCAGCACGCAGGGCCGAAATCAGCCCCAGCATTTT. This codes for CASTQGRNQPQHF.

The chain carries TRBV6-1 and TRBJ1-5, with D hard to call. V was trimmed by 2 bases and J by 2 bases, leaving 19 bases between them. Germline V gene data show CDR1 as MNHNS and CDR2 as SASEGT. The CDR3 has 18 amino acids. The CDR3, as DNA: TGTGCCAGCAGTGAATATTTTCGGAGGAGGCAGGGCAATCAGCCCCAGCATTTT. Protein: CASSEYFRRRQGNQPQHF.

The chain is built from TRBV5-1 and TRBJ2-7; TRBD2 matches 15 bases. The junction had 13 bases not matched to a gene; V was cut back by 2 bases and J by 1 base. Germline loops: CDR1 SGHRS, CDR2 YFSETQ. The CDR3 runs 20 residues. The CDR3, as DNA: TGCGCCAGCAGCTTACATTGGACTAGCGGGGGGGTCGGAGGATCCTACGAGCAGTACTTC. Its protein is CASSLHWTSGGVGGSYEQYF.

This chain joins TRBV3-1 (or the pseudogene TRBV3-2) and TRBJ1-4; possibly TRBD1 for D (6 bases). CDR1 is LGHDT, CDR2 YNNKEL, per germline (reference sequence). Trimming left V 1 base short and J 4 bases short, with 10 bases between. This CDR3 comprises 15 residues. The chain's CDR3 is CASSQVRDNNEKLFF. For the CDR3, the DNA is TGTGCCAGCAGCCAAGTCCGGGACAATAATGAAAAACTGTTTTTT.

V and J are TRBV5-4 and TRBJ2-1, with 9 positions matching TRBD2. Looked up from germline, CDR1 is SGHNT and CDR2 is YYREEE (reference sequence). CDR3 length: 15 amino acids. J gave up 10 bases and V 4 bases, and 12 bases lay outside the gene matches. The CDR3 region is CASSPLGGGAEEQFF. In nucleotides, the CDR3 is TGTGCCAGCAGCCCGCTTGGCGGGGGGGCCGAGGAGCAGTTCTTC.

The chain recombines TRBV18 with TRBJ1-6; 7 nucleotides match TRBD1. The V and J ends lost 6 bases and 0 bases, in that order; junction bases with no gene match: 5. This CDR3 spans 16 amino acids. CDR1 is KGHSH, CDR2 LQKENI, per germline. CDR3 sequence (DNA): TGTGCCAGCTCGGAAAGGACAGGCTCCTATAATTCACCCCTCCACTTT. Its protein is CASSERTGSYNSPLHF.

The chain carries TRBV5-6 and TRBJ1-4; tentative D call: TRBD1 (5 bases). Germline assignment: CDR1 SGHDT and CDR2 YYEEEE. The CDR3 has 15 amino acids. Trimming took 1 base from V and 8 from J, leaving 15 bases between them. CDR3 bases: TGTGCCAGCAGCTTGCGGCAGGGCGGTAGCGAAAAACTGTTTTTT. Translating it yields CASSLRQGGSEKLFF.

The rearrangement links TRBV4-1 to TRBJ2-5, with TRBD1 identical over 10 bases. The CDR3 spans 20 residues. The germline V gene encodes CDR1 MGHRA and CDR2 YSYEKL. V shed 2 bases and J 1 base; nucleotides not matched to a gene: 16. The CDR3 bases are TGCGCCAGCAGCCAACCCAATGACAGGGGGCGCAATAGAATCCAAGAGACCCAGTACTTC. Translation gives CASSQPNDRGRNRIQETQYF.

This sequence joins TRBV20-1 and TRBJ1-2; no firm D call. The CDR3 runs 10 residues. Trimming cost V 1 base and J 9 bases, with 6 bases left between them. Germline V lookup: CDR1 DFQATT, CDR2 SNEGSKA (reference sequence). The CDR3 loop is CSARAVSYTF. CDR3 bases: TGCAGTGCTAGAGCGGTCAGCTACACCTTC.

V and J are TRBV18 and TRBJ1-2, with D maybe TRBD1 (6 bases). V lost 3 bases and J 5 bases, leaving 16 bases between the germline ends. The CDR3 totals 15 residues. Germline values: CDR1 KGHSH, CDR2 LQKENI. DNA for the CDR3: TGTGCCAGCTCACCGGAGAGCGCTACAGGGTATGGCTACACCTTC. Amino acids: CASSPESATGYGYTF.

Written as DNA, the CDR3 is TGTGCCAGCAGCTTGAAAACAGCGGGTGTCTACAATGAGCAGTTCTTC. It translates to CASSLKTAGVYNEQFF. This chain uses TRBV5-5 with TRBJ2-1, with D possibly being TRBD2 (6 bases). Trimming cost V 1 base and J 3 bases, with 14 bases left between them. Germline CDR1 reads SGHKS; CDR2 reads YYEKEE (reference sequence). The CDR3 is 16 amino acids.

The chain carries TRBV5-1 and TRBJ2-7; maybe TRBD2 (5 bases). The germline V gene encodes CDR1 SGHRS and CDR2 YFSETQ. The CDR3 has 14 residues. V lost 3 bases to trimming and J lost 4 bases, with 14 bases between them. The CDR3, as DNA: TGCGCCAGCAGCTCCACTAGAATCGGATACGAGCAGTACTTC. It specifies CASSSTRIGYEQYF. Full variable domain (missing parts from reference TRBV5-1 and TRBJ2-7): KAGVTQTPRYLIKTRGQQVTLSCSPISGHRSVSWYQQTPGQGLQFLFEYFSETQRNKGNFPGRFSGRQFSNSRSEMNVSTLELGDSALYLCASSSTRIGYEQYFGPGTRLTVT.

This clone was seen just once. V and J are TRBV29-1 and TRBJ1-5; TRBD1 is a possible D gene (6 bases). Looked up from germline, CDR1 is SQVTM and CDR2 is ANQGSEA. The germline V and J ends were trimmed by 4 bases and 6 bases, with 13 bases remaining between them. The CDR3 length is 13 residues. The CDR3 region is CSVVTRGGQPQHF. CDR3 DNA: TGCAGCGTTGTTACGAGGGGGGGTCAGCCCCAGCATTTT.

The V gene is TRBV24-1, the J gene TRBJ2-3; TRBD2 is a possible D gene (5 bases). The germline V gene encodes CDR1 KGHDR and CDR2 SFDVKD. The ends were cut back, 5 bases at V and 6 bases at J, with 14 bases in the middle. The length of the CDR3 is 14 residues. The CDR3 bases are TGTGCCACCAGTGGGCTTGGTCGGGATGATACGCAGTATTTT. As protein: CATSGLGRDDTQYF.

This chain joins TRBV6-5 and TRBJ2-5, with D possibly being TRBD2 (5 bases). This CDR3 is 15 amino acids long. Trimming pared 6 bases from V and 3 bases from J, leaving 17 bases between. From germline, CDR1 is MNHEY and CDR2 SVGAGI. Written as DNA, the CDR3 is TGTGCCAGCAGACGGGTCGGGGTGGCCAAAGAGACCCAGTACTTC. Encoded protein: CASRRVGVAKETQYF.

Here the CDR3 DNA reads TGTGCCAGCAGTGCCTCTAGCGGGGGGGCCCTTTCTTCGGATACGCAGTATTTT. The encoded protein is CASSASSGGALSSDTQYF. The genes are TRBV25-1 and TRBJ2-3; 12 bases match TRBD2. This CDR3 comprises 18 residues. Losses at the gene ends were 4 bases for V and 6 bases for J; bases not matched to a gene: 14. CDR1 is MGHDK and CDR2 is SYGVNS in the germline V gene.